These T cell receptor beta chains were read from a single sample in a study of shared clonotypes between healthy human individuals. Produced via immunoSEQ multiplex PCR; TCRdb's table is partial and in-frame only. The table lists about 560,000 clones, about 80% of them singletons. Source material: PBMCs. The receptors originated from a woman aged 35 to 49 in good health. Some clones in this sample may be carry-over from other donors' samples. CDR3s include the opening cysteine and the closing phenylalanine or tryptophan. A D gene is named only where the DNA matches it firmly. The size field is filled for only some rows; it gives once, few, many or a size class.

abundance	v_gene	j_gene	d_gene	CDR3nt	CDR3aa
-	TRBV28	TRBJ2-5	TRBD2	TGTGCCAGCAGTCCTCTAGCGGGAGCGAGGGGAGAGACCCAGTACTTC	CASSPLAGARGETQYF
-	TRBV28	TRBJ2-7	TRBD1	TGTGCCAGCAGAGGTAGGGGCAGGGGGCTACAATACGAGCAGTACTTC	CASRGRGRGLQYEQYF
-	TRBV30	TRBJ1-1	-	TGTGCCTGGAGTTCGGACTCGCCCCTTGCTGAAGCTTTCTTT	CAWSSDSPLAEAFF
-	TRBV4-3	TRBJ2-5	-	TGCGCCAGCAGCCAAGACCGGAAAGAGACCCAGCACTTC	CASSQDRKETQHF
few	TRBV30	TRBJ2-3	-	TGTGCCTGGACCCGGGCTAATTTTGATACGCAGTATTTT	CAWTRANFDTQYF
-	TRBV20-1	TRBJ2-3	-	TGCAGTGTCGAAGGAACAGATACGCAGTATTTT	CSVEGTDTQYF
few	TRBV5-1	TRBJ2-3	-	TGCGCCAGCAGCCTGGAACCGGGACCCACAGATACGCAGTATTTT	CASSLEPGPTDTQYF
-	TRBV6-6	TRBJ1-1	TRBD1	TGTGCCAGCACCCCCCCCCGGGACAGTAACACTGAAGCTTTCTTT	CASTPPRDSNTEAFF
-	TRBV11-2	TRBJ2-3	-	TGTGCCAGCAGCATAGAGGCTCCGGATACGCAGTATTTT	CASSIEAPDTQYF
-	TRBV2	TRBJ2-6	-	TGTGCCAGCAGTTACTTAGCACCGATACAAAGTCGGGCCAACGTCCTGACTTTC	CASSYLAPIQSRANVLTF
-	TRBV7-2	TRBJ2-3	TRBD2	TGTGCCAGCAGCTTAGGGCTAGCGGGAGTAGGTACGCAGTATTTT	CASSLGLAGVGTQYF
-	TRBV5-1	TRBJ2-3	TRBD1	TGCGCCAGCAGCTCCAGACCCGGGACAGTTAGCACAGATACGCAGTATTTT	CASSSRPGTVSTDTQYF
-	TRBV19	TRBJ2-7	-	TGTGCCAGTAGTCTAAGTGGGGGGGGCGCCTTCCACGAGCAGTACTTC	CASSLSGGGAFHEQYF
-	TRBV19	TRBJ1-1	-	TGTGCCAGTAGTGCCAGTACGATGAACACTGAAGCTTTCTTT	CASSASTMNTEAFF
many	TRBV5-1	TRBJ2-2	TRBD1	TGCGCCAGCAGCAGAACAGGGGGCGCGAACACCGGGGAGCTGTTTTTT	CASSRTGGANTGELFF
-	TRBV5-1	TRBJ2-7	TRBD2	TGCGCCAGCAGCTTGGAAGGGGGGACTAGGACCTACGAGCAGTACTTC	CASSLEGGTRTYEQYF
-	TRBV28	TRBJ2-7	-	TGTGCCAGCAGTCTGAACCGCCGCCACAGGGCGGGGTTACTCTACGAGCAGTACTTC	CASSLNRRHRAGLLYEQYF
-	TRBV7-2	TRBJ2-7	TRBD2	TGTGCCAGCAGCCCAGATAGCGGGAGAGCCTTTTTCGAGCAGTACTTC	CASSPDSGRAFFEQYF
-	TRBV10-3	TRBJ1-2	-	TGTGCCATCAGTGGGAGAGGGGATGATGGCTACACCTTC	CAISGRGDDGYTF
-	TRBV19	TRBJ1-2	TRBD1	TGTGCCAGTAGTATGACGGGAGGGACAGGGGACGGCTACACCTTC	CASSMTGGTGDGYTF
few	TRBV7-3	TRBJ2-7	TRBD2	TGTGCCAGCAGCCCACCACTAGCGGGAGTTCTCAGGGAGCAGTACTTC	CASSPPLAGVLREQYF
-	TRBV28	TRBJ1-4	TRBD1	TGTGCCAGCAGTATCCCGGACAGGGAAAAACTGTTTTTT	CASSIPDREKLFF
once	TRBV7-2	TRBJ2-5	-	TGTGCCAGCAGCTCAAACACCGGCTCACAGTACTTC	CASSSNTGSQYF
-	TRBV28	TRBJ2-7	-	TGTGCCAGCCTAGGGAGTTGGTACGAGCAGTACTTC	CASLGSWYEQYF
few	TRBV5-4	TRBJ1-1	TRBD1	TGTGCCAGCAGCTTGGGACAGGGGGGAATGGCTTTCTTT	CASSLGQGGMAFF
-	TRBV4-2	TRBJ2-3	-	TGTGCCAGCAGCCAAGATCGGCCCACAGATACGCAGTATTTT	CASSQDRPTDTQYF
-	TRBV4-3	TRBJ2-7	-	TGCGCCAGCGGTTCGGGAGTCGACGATTCCTACGAGCAGTACTTC	CASGSGVDDSYEQYF
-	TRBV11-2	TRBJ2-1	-	TGTGCCAGCAGCTTACGGGGTTCCGGGATCTACAATGAGCAGTTCTTC	CASSLRGSGIYNEQFF
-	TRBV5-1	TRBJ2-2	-	TGCGCCAGCAGCCTAGCCACAGGGAGGCCCACCGGGGAGCTGTTTTTT	CASSLATGRPTGELFF
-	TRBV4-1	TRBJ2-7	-	TGCGCCAGCAGCCAAGGGACCACAGAGCAGTACTTC	CASSQGTTEQYF
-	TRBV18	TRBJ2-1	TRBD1	TGTGCCAGCTCACGGCTCGGGACAGCCATTGGCAATGAGCAGTTCTTC	CASSRLGTAIGNEQFF
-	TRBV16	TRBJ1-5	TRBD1	TGTGCCAGTTCAGGGGGCTCGCGGGATCAGCCCCAGCATTTT	CASSGGSRDQPQHF
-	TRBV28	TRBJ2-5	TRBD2	TGTGCCAGCAGTTGGAGCGGGAGAGCGGGTCGGGAGACCCAGTACTTC	CASSWSGRAGRETQYF
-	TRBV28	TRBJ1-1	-	TGTGCCAGCAGTTTACAGGTCACTGAAGCTTTCTTT	CASSLQVTEAFF
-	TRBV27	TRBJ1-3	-	TGTGCCAGCAGTTTATCAGTTGGAAACACCATATATTTT	CASSLSVGNTIYF
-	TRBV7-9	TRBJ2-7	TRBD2	TGTGCCAGCAGCCGTGGACTAGCGGGGACCTACGAGCAGTACTTC	CASSRGLAGTYEQYF
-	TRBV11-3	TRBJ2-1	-	TGTGCCAGCAGCTTAGACAGCTACAATGAGCAGTTCTTC	CASSLDSYNEQFF
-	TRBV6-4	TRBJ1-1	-	TGTGCCAGCAGTGACCTCCGGGTAGAAGCTTTCTTT	CASSDLRVEAFF
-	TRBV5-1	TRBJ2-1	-	TGCGCCAGCGGTGCCGACAGGCAATCCTACAATGAGCAGTTCTTC	CASGADRQSYNEQFF
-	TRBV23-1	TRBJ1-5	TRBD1	TGCGCCAGCAGTCAATCGAGGACAGGGGTAAAACAGCCCCAGCATTTT	CASSQSRTGVKQPQHF
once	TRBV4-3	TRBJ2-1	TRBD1	TGCGCCAGCAGCCAACTACACGGGACAGGCTACAATGAGCAGTTCTTC	CASSQLHGTGYNEQFF
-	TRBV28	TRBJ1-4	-	TGTGCCAGCAGTTTATTGGGTGCAACTAATGAAAAACTGTTTTTT	CASSLLGATNEKLFF